The 23 T cell receptor beta chains in this list originate from one sample, sequenced in a study of regulatory T cells in long-lasting Graves disease. In building TCR beta libraries, iRepertoire HTBI primers were used together with Arm-PCR of CDR3 regions. TCRdb processed the multiplex PCR reads anew with MiXCR; each CDR3 protein has one entry. The sample lists 410,000 or so distinct CDR3 sequences; just under 15% were seen once. Time point reported: newly diagnosed GD, antithyroid drugs for less than 3 months. Extracted RNA from PBMCs served as the source of the TCR library. This sample was also put to use in a study of T cells in Graves' hyperthyroidism and ophthalmopathy.

Sequencing used peripheral blood mononuclear cells (PBMCs), obtained at new diagnosis, from a patient treated with antithyroid drugs. The origin of the receptors is a woman younger than 45 with Graves disease.

In this sample, this clonotype turned up many times. The V and J genes are TRBV20-1 and TRBJ2-3; D may be TRBD2 (6 bases). CDR3 length: 17 amino acids. Per the germline V gene, CDR1 is DFQATT and CDR2 is SNEGSKA (reference sequence). V gave up 4 bases and J gave up 2 bases, with 22 bases separating them. CDR3 amino acids: CSATMSSAAGNTDTQYF. The CDR3 bases are TGCAGTGCTACGATGTCCTCGGCAGCGGGTAACACAGATACGCAGTATTTT.

This clonotype has a handful of counts. The chain recombines TRBV7-8 with TRBJ1-5; possibly TRBD1 for D (6 bases). The germline CDR1 and CDR2 sequences are SGHVS and FQNEAQ. Trimming pared 3 bases from V and 7 bases from J, leaving 19 bases between. The CDR3 contains 16 residues. The CDR3 is CASSLIEGGRGQPQHF. CDR3 in DNA: TGTGCCAGCAGCTTGATCGAAGGGGGGCGAGGGCAGCCCCAGCATTTT.

The gene calls are TRBV14 and TRBJ1-3, with D possibly TRBD1 on 5 matching bases. Germline CDR1 and CDR2: SGHDN and FVKESK. Trimming removed 4 bases at V and 0 bases at J, with 19 bases between. CDR3 length: 18 amino acids. The CDR3, as DNA: TGTGCCAGCAGCCCCTTCTCCCCTGGGGGGGGCTCTGGAAACACCATATATTTT. This translates into CASSPFSPGGGSGNTIYF.

The chain employs TRBV5-1 and TRBJ2-7; a possible D gene is TRBD2 (6 bases). This CDR3 region has 14 residues. The germline gives CDR1 SGHRS, CDR2 YFSETQ. Trimming took 1 base from V and 2 from J, leaving 10 bases between them. The chain's CDR3 is CASSLWGETYEQYF. CDR3 nucleotide sequence: TGCGCCAGCAGCTTGTGGGGGGAAACCTACGAGCAGTACTTC.

The chain has TRBV14 and TRBJ2-7; weak D call: TRBD2 (5 bases). The germline V gene encodes CDR1 SGHDN and CDR2 FVKESK. V was shortened by 4 bases and J by 4 bases, with 14 bases between the two germline ends. There are 14 residues in the CDR3. The CDR3 sequence: CASSLPTTGYEQYF. In DNA form, the CDR3 reads TGTGCCAGCAGCCTCCCAACGACGGGATACGAGCAGTACTTC.

This clonotype was observed many times. The gene calls are TRBV12-3 or TRBV12-4 and TRBJ2-3; D remains unclear. The CDR3 has 14 amino acids. With 2 bases removed from V and 9 bases from J, the gap between germline ends came to 15 bases. The CDR3 region is CASSLPGRQRTQYF. CDR3 bases: TGTGCCAGCAGTTTACCCGGACGGCAAAGAACGCAGTATTTT.

This clonotype was detected ten times or more. The CDR3 region has the DNA TGCAGTGTTGTAGTCTCCGGGGGGCACGAGCAGTACTTC. Its translation: CSVVVSGGHEQYF. This chain connects TRBV20-1 to TRBJ2-7, with TRBD2 as a possible D gene (7 bases). The CDR3 spans 13 residues. V was pared by 7 bases and J by 5 bases, with 18 bases between. Looked up from germline, CDR1 is DFQATT and CDR2 is SNEGSKA (reference sequence).

This clonotype was seen ten or more times. This sequence joins TRBV7-3 and TRBJ2-1; the match to TRBD1 covers 8 bases. This CDR3 comprises 15 residues. With V trimmed by 1 base and J by 7 bases, 6 bases remained unmatched. The germline V gene encodes CDR1 SGHTA and CDR2 FQGTGA. DNA for the CDR3: TGTGCCAGCAGCTTAATCGGACAGGGTGTGAATGAGCAGTTCTTC. It specifies CASSLIGQGVNEQFF.

This clonotype occurred many times. The V gene is TRBV10-3, the J gene TRBJ2-5; D gene uncertain. The CDR3 consists of 13 residues. Germline assignment: CDR1 ENHRY and CDR2 SYGVKD. Trimming cost V 8 bases and J 2 bases, with 12 bases left between them. CDR3 in amino acids: CAISQLSQETQYF. The CDR3, as DNA: TGTGCCATCTCCCAGTTATCTCAAGAGACCCAGTACTTC.

At least ten counts were recorded for this clonotype. The rearrangement uses TRBV7-9 and TRBJ2-3; D possibly corresponds to TRBD2 (6 bases). CDR1 and CDR2 from the germline V gene are SEHNR and FQNEAQ (reference sequence). The CDR3 runs 12 residues. Trimming left V 5 bases short and J 5 bases short, with 8 bases between. The CDR3 DNA reads TGTGCCAGCAGCCCGGGGGTAGATACGCAGTATTTT. Amino acids: CASSPGVDTQYF.

As to this clonotype: A much larger clone differs from this one at a single base, so this may be a read error. The rearrangement links TRBV7-2 to TRBJ2-2; the match to TRBD1 covers 8 bases. CDR1 SGHTA and CDR2 FQGNSA come from the germline V gene. There are 16 residues in the CDR3. The DNA of the CDR3 is TGTGCCAGCAGCTTAGTGGACAGGGCGGCCACCGGGGAGCTGTCTTTT. This sequence encodes CASSLVDRAATGELSF.

At least ten counts were recorded for this clonotype. This rearrangement joins TRBV12-3 or TRBV12-4 to TRBJ1-4, with D possibly TRBD1 on 5 matching bases. The length of the CDR3 is 16 residues. Trimming removed 3 bases at V and 3 bases at J, with 14 bases between. This CDR3 is CASSFPRGPSNEKLFF. CDR3 sequence (DNA): TGTGCCAGCAGTTTTCCCCGGGGCCCGTCTAATGAAAAACTGTTTTTT.

This clonotype was counted many times. The J gene is TRBJ2-2, the V gene TRBV19; the D is unclear. Germline V gene data show CDR1 as LNHDA and CDR2 as SQIVND (reference sequence). V lost 5 bases and J lost 4, with 11 bases in between. This CDR3 is 14 amino acids long. The CDR3 nucleotides read TGTGCCAGTAGTTCCCGGACGGGCACCGGGGAGCTGTTTTTT. As protein: CASSSRTGTGELFF.

V gene TRBV2 combines with J gene TRBJ2-3, with 13 bases aligning to TRBD2. The CDR3 has 15 residues. Germline V lookup: CDR1 SNHLY, CDR2 FYNNEI. V lost 8 bases to trimming and J lost 3 bases; unmatched junction nucleotides: 5. The CDR3 region has the DNA TGTGCCAGCCGCGCGACTAGCGGGAGGACAGATACGCAGTATTTT. Protein sequence: CASRATSGRTDTQYF.

The chain combines TRBV5-6 with TRBJ2-1; TRBD2 agrees at 15 bases. Germline loops: CDR1 SGHDT, CDR2 YYEEEE. With 3 bases clipped from V and 10 bases from J, the junction kept 5 bases outside the gene matches. This CDR3 is built from 15 residues. The DNA for the CDR3 is TGTGCCAGCAGCTCGGGACTAGCGGGAGGCCAGGAGCAGTTCTTC. Protein product: CASSSGLAGGQEQFF.

This clonotype has a single count. This may stem from a read error, because a much larger clone lies one nucleotide away. The J gene is TRBJ2-7, the V gene TRBV2; the match to TRBD2 covers 11 bases. CDR3 length: 16 amino acids. Germline CDR1 reads SNHLY; CDR2 reads FYNNEI. V gave up 5 bases and J gave up 5 bases; unmatched junction bases: 11. The CDR3 reads CASSFRLAGGIHEQYF. The CDR3 DNA reads as TGTGCCAGCAGTTTCCGGCTAGCGGGAGGAATCCACGAGCAGTACTTC.

The sample holds many counts of this clonotype. J is TRBJ2-1 and V is TRBV24-1; TRBD1 or TRBD2 may be the D gene (5 bases each). The CDR3 has 20 residues. V was shortened by 3 bases and J by 1 base, with 24 bases between the two germline ends. CDR1 is KGHDR and CDR2 is SFDVKD in the germline V gene. DNA of the CDR3: TGTGCCACCAGTGATGGGACCTTGACAGCCCTCGCTCCATCCTACAATGAGCAGTTCTTC. It encodes CATSDGTLTALAPSYNEQFF.

This rearrangement joins TRBV20-1 to TRBJ2-1; 16 bases agree with TRBD2. The CDR3 runs 18 residues. Germline V lookup: CDR1 DFQATT, CDR2 SNEGSKA (reference sequence). Losses at the gene ends were 2 bases for V and 4 bases for J; bases not matched to a gene: 8. DNA of the CDR3: TGCAGTGCTAGAACGGGACTAGCGGGAGGGCCGCGGTACAATGAGCAGTTCTTC. Translating gives CSARTGLAGGPRYNEQFF.

There are many counts of this clonotype. The chain couples TRBV25-1 to TRBJ2-5; 7 bases are shared with TRBD2. Germline V lookup: CDR1 MGHDK, CDR2 SYGVNS. This CDR3 has 14 amino acids. Germline trimming cut 1 base from V and 5 bases from J; bases unmatched to any gene: 4. DNA of the CDR3: TGTGCCAGCAGTGAATCGGGGGGTGCGGAGACCCAGTACTTC. As protein: CASSESGGAETQYF.

CDR3 region: CASSFLRTSQETQYF. In nucleotides, the CDR3 is TGTGCCAGCAGTTTTTTAAGGACAAGTCAAGAGACCCAGTACTTC. This sequence joins TRBV27 and TRBJ2-5; possibly TRBD1 for D (5 bases). The CDR3 is 15 residues long. Per germline, CDR1 MNHEY and CDR2 SMNVEV (reference sequence). V was shortened by 3 bases and J by 2 bases, with 13 bases between the two germline ends.

This clonotype was counted once. This sequence may be a read error, since a much larger clone differs from it by one base. The chain links TRBV4-1 to TRBJ2-3; D gene ambiguous. The length of the CDR3 is 16 residues. From germline, CDR1 is MGHRA and CDR2 YSYEKL. This CDR3 is CASSQERSISTDTQSF. The CDR3 coding sequence is TGCGCCAGCAGCCAAGAAAGGTCCATTAGCACAGATACGCAGTCTTTT.

This clonotype was seen many times. The chain employs TRBV9 and TRBJ2-2; D remains unclear. CDR3 length equals 16 residues. Trimming removed 0 bases from V and 1 base from J, with 10 bases in between. Germline V gene sequence: CDR1 SGDLS, CDR2 YYNGEE. The CDR3: CASSVVPGLNTGELFF. For the CDR3, the DNA is TGTGCCAGCAGCGTAGTGCCCGGGCTGAACACCGGGGAGCTGTTTTTT. The full variable domain, with the rest looked up from reference TRBV9 and TRBJ2-2, is DSGVTQTPKHLITATGQRVTLRCSPRSGDLSVYWYQQSLDQGLQFLIQYYNGEERAKGNILERFSAQQFPDLHSELNLSSLELGDSALYFCASSVVPGLNTGELFFGEGSRLTVL.

As for this clonotype: Lacking the conserved final phenylalanine or tryptophan, this CDR3 likely reflects a read error. In DNA form, the CDR3 reads TGTGCCAGCAGTTCCTATAGCGGGAGAAGAGGAGGAGAGCAGTACCTC. It translates to CASSSYSGRRGGEQYL. This sequence joins TRBV27 and TRBJ2-7, with 9 bases matching TRBD2. V was clipped by 4 bases and J by 7 bases; unmatched bases: 14. Germline values: CDR1 MNHEY, CDR2 SMNVEV (reference sequence). The CDR3 extends over 16 amino acids.